This entry lists 14 T cell receptor beta chains sequenced from one sample in a study of HIV-infected patients and healthy controls. Approximately 510 ng RNA was reverse transcribed with alpha and beta constant-region primers. Alpha and beta chain libraries were made separately by chain-specific third strand synthesis with multiplexing indices. MiXCR, applied by TCRdb to the 5' RACE reads, yields one record per CDR3 protein. The table lists 19,000 or so distinct CDR3 sequences, 7.5% to 10% of them singletons. Follow-up blood was drawn about 14 weeks, roughly three months, after antiretroviral therapy began. Whole blood was used without fractionation, so all unsorted peripheral T cells were included. The starting material was blood, obtained during antiretroviral therapy. The receptors shown here come from an adult with HIV infection.

In this sample, this clonotype turned up many times. As DNA, the CDR3 is TGTGCCAGCAGCTTGCGAAGGGGTGGGAGCTCCTATAATTCACCCCTCCACTTT. Translating it yields CASSLRRGGSSYNSPLHF. The chain uses TRBV11-1 and TRBJ1-6, with D perhaps TRBD1 (5 bases). Germline V gene lookup returns CDR1 SGHAT and CDR2 FQDESV (reference sequence). The V gene lost 3 bases and the J gene lost 0 bases, with 15 bases spanning the gap. The CDR3 runs 18 residues.

There are many counts of this clonotype. This chain uses TRBV29-1 with TRBJ2-3; 14 bases map to TRBD2. Germline-derived CDR1 and CDR2 are SQVTM and ANQGSEA. The CDR3 consists of 14 residues. With V trimmed by 3 bases and J by 4 bases, 0 bases remained unmatched. The CDR3: CSVEGLAGADTQYF. The CDR3 region has the DNA TGCAGCGTTGAGGGACTAGCGGGAGCAGATACGCAGTATTTT.

This clonotype was recorded many times. The chain has TRBV6-1 and TRBJ2-2; 7 nucleotides agree with TRBD1. V trimming: 6 bases; J trimming: 5 bases; junction bases outside the gene matches: 9. The CDR3 covers 15 residues. The V gene's germline CDR1 is MNHNS and CDR2 SASEGT. CDR3 region: CASRRQGWETGELFF. CDR3 in DNA: TGTGCCAGCAGAAGACAGGGCTGGGAGACCGGGGAGCTGTTTTTT.

This clonotype was seen at least ten times. The CDR3 nucleotides read TGTGCCAGCAGCTTAGCCCACGGGGGGCTGGCTGGGGCCAACGTCCTGACTTTC. This translates into CASSLAHGGLAGANVLTF. The gene calls are TRBV11-2 and TRBJ2-6, with D possibly TRBD2 on 7 matching bases. The V gene's germline CDR1 is SGHAT and CDR2 FQNNGV. This CDR3 has 18 residues. The V gene lost 1 base and the J gene lost 2 bases, with 15 bases spanning the gap.

The table lists this clonotype with many counts. V gene TRBV7-2 combines with J gene TRBJ2-1, with D maybe TRBD1 (7 bases). The germline V and J ends were trimmed by 5 bases and 3 bases, with 8 bases remaining between them. Per germline, CDR1 SGHTA and CDR2 FQGNSA. The CDR3 length is 13 residues. In DNA, the CDR3 is TGTGCCAGCAGCCAGGGGGGCTACAATGAGCAGTTCTTC. Amino acid sequence: CASSQGGYNEQFF.

This clonotype was detected many times. The rearrangement uses TRBV20-1 and TRBJ1-4; perhaps TRBD1 as D (5 bases). This CDR3 is 17 amino acids long. The V and J ends lost 6 bases and 1 base respectively, with 21 bases between them. The germline V gene has CDR1 DFQATT and CDR2 SNEGSKA (reference sequence). The CDR3 protein is CSAEELTWQGTNEKLFF. In DNA, the CDR3 is TGCAGTGCCGAAGAATTAACTTGGCAGGGAACTAATGAAAAACTGTTTTTT.

In its sample, this clonotype was seen many times. The chain is built from TRBV12-3 or TRBV12-4 and TRBJ2-3, with D hard to call. V lost 5 bases, J lost 2 bases, and 14 bases lay in between. There are 15 residues in the CDR3. CDR3 amino acids: CASSPRLSVTDTQYF. CDR3 nucleotides: TGTGCCAGCAGTCCCCGACTGAGCGTCACAGATACGCAGTATTTT.

In its sample, this clonotype was seen many times. The chain employs TRBV7-8 and TRBJ1-5; D gene unclear. V dropped 0 bases and J dropped 0 bases, with 12 bases sitting between them. Germline CDR1 and CDR2: SGHVS and FQNEAQ. CDR3 size: 17 residues. CDR3 DNA sequence: TGTGCCAGCAGCTTAGCCACCCCGGGGTATAGCAATCAGCCCCAGCATTTT. The encoded protein is CASSLATPGYSNQPQHF.

The table lists this clonotype with many counts. The genes are TRBV12-3 or TRBV12-4 and TRBJ1-6; D not resolved. CDR3 length equals 14 residues. Trimming left V 2 bases short and J 8 bases short, with 10 bases between. CDR3 amino acids: CASSLWGEDSPLHF. The CDR3 DNA follows: TGTGCCAGCAGTTTATGGGGAGAAGATTCACCCCTCCACTTT.

In its sample, this clonotype was seen a few times. The chain combines TRBV30 with TRBJ2-5; no definite D call. This CDR3 contains 13 residues. V was shortened by 0 bases and J by 1 base, with 6 bases between the two germline ends. The germline V gene has CDR1 GTSNPN and CDR2 SVGIG (reference sequence). The CDR3, as DNA: TGTGCCTGGAGTGTAGGCTTCCAAGAGACCCAGTACTTC. Translated: CAWSVGFQETQYF.

This clonotype appeared many times. The chain employs TRBV19 and TRBJ2-7; D possibly corresponds to TRBD2 (5 bases). This CDR3 spans 13 amino acids. V was pared by 7 bases and J by 2 bases, with 12 bases between. Germline-derived CDR1 and CDR2 are LNHDA and SQIVND (reference sequence). The CDR3 is CASTPDGAYEQYF. The CDR3 region has the DNA TGTGCCAGTACCCCGGACGGGGCCTACGAGCAGTACTTC.

This clonotype appeared many times. V and J are TRBV19 and TRBJ1-1, with TRBD1 matching 10 bases. This CDR3 contains 16 residues. With 7 bases clipped from V and 0 bases from J, the junction kept 8 bases outside the gene matches. The V gene's germline CDR1 is LNHDA and CDR2 SQIVND (reference sequence). In nucleotides, the CDR3 is TGTGCCAGTATTCCCGGGACAGGGGTCATGAACACTGAAGCTTTCTTT. Residues: CASIPGTGVMNTEAFF.

This clonotype showed up many times. The genes are TRBV6-2 or TRBV6-3 and TRBJ2-2, with D uncertain. Trimming shortened V by 1 base and J by 0 bases, and 6 bases separated the two germline ends. Germline-derived CDR1 and CDR2 are MNHEY and SVGEGT. This CDR3 region has 15 residues. The CDR3 DNA reads TGTGCCAGCAGTTACTTCAGCGCGAACACCGGGGAGCTGTTTTTT. Encoded protein: CASSYFSANTGELFF.

At least ten counts were recorded for this clonotype. The chain couples TRBV5-5 to TRBJ2-2; possible D gene TRBD1, 5 bases. The V gene lost 4 bases and the J gene lost 2 bases, with 21 bases spanning the gap. This CDR3 is built from 18 residues. Germline-derived CDR1 and CDR2 are SGHKS and YYEKEE (reference sequence). This CDR3 reads CASSARQPHSLNTGELFF. The CDR3 DNA reads as TGTGCCAGCAGCGCCCGACAGCCTCACTCCCTTAACACCGGGGAGCTGTTTTTT.